Following are 8 T cell receptor beta chains from one sample sequenced in a study of T cells in Graves' hyperthyroidism and ophthalmopathy. The TCR beta CDR3 regions underwent amplification using RNA transcripts as the source. The HTBI primer set was used in a first-round RT-PCR of the TCR CDR3. TCRdb itself ran the multiplex PCR reads through MiXCR, one entry per CDR3 protein. The profile covers under 650,000 distinct CDR3 sequences, with around 15% appearing a single time and around 4% taken by the ten largest. The material sequenced was blood. The receptors were gathered from a woman younger than 45 with Graves' hyperthyroidism.

In its sample, this clonotype was seen a few times. The V gene is TRBV7-6, the J gene TRBJ2-5, with a weak D call TRBD1 (6 bases). The CDR3 extends over 16 amino acids. V lost 6 bases and J lost 5, with 22 bases in between. CDR1 is SGHVS, CDR2 FNYEAQ, per germline. The CDR3 region is CASRSLGRTETETQYF. The CDR3, as DNA: TGTGCCAGCAGAAGCTTAGGACGGACAGAGACGGAGACCCAGTACTTC.

The CDR3 bases are TGTGCCAGCCAAAAAGGGGGAACTAATGAAAAACTGTTTTTT. It specifies CASQKGGTNEKLFF. The rearrangement links TRBV25-1 to TRBJ1-4, with TRBD1 as a possible D gene (6 bases). CDR3 length equals 14 residues. From germline, CDR1 is MGHDK and CDR2 SYGVNS. V gave up 8 bases and J gave up 1 base, with 11 bases separating them.

This clonotype was counted between two and nine times. For the CDR3, the DNA is TGTGCCAGCAGCTTGGGGTTAGCGGGAGGATCTTCCTATGGCTACACCTTC. This encodes CASSLGLAGGSSYGYTF. The gene calls are TRBV5-8 and TRBJ1-2, with D unclear. V lost 0 bases, J lost 4 bases, and 19 bases lay in between. The V gene's germline CDR1 is SGHTS and CDR2 YDEGEE. The length of the CDR3 is 17 residues.

This clonotype was recorded at least ten times. The chain uses TRBV10-3 and TRBJ2-1; a possible D gene is TRBD1 (5 bases). The CDR3 is 15 residues long. The V and J ends lost 2 bases and 7 bases respectively, with 15 bases between them. CDR1 is ENHRY and CDR2 is SYGVKD in the germline V gene. CDR3 nucleotides: TGTGCCATCAGTGAGAGGGCAGGGTCTTGGAATGAGCAGTTCTTC. It translates to CAISERAGSWNEQFF.

This CDR3 reads CATSRGPTGGEDTQYF. CDR3 nucleotide sequence: TGTGCCACCAGCAGAGGCCCGACAGGGGGTGAGGATACGCAGTATTTT. The chain recombines TRBV15 with TRBJ2-3; 9 bases line up with TRBD1. V gave up 1 base and J gave up 6 bases; unmatched junction bases: 8. The CDR3 loop spans 16 amino acids. Germline V gene data show CDR1 as LNHNV and CDR2 as YYDKDF (reference sequence).

This chain joins TRBV18 and TRBJ2-5; perhaps TRBD2 as D (5 bases). The CDR3 totals 16 residues. The V gene lost 2 bases and the J gene lost 4 bases, with 17 bases spanning the gap. Germline lookup yields CDR1 KGHSH and CDR2 LQKENI. As DNA, the CDR3 is TGTGCCAGCTCACCATACGGTGGGAGAATCAGAGAGACCCAGTACTTC. Protein: CASSPYGGRIRETQYF.

DNA of the CDR3: TGTGCCAGCAGCTTGTGGGATAATTTCTACGAGCAGTACTTC. This codes for CASSLWDNFYEQYF. The chain employs TRBV5-6 and TRBJ2-7, with D unclear. The length of the CDR3 is 14 residues. Germline V lookup: CDR1 SGHDT, CDR2 YYEEEE. V gave up 1 base and J gave up 3 bases, with 11 bases separating them.

This clonotype occurred a few times. The chain employs TRBV6-1 and TRBJ2-3, with 9 nucleotides matching TRBD2. Per germline, CDR1 MNHNS and CDR2 SASEGT. The CDR3 sequence is 16 residues long. The V segment lost 6 bases and the J segment 0 bases; nucleotides outside the gene matches: 7. CDR3 sequence: CASRRTSDISTDTQYF. The CDR3 DNA reads TGTGCCAGCAGACGGACTAGCGATATAAGCACAGATACGCAGTATTTT.